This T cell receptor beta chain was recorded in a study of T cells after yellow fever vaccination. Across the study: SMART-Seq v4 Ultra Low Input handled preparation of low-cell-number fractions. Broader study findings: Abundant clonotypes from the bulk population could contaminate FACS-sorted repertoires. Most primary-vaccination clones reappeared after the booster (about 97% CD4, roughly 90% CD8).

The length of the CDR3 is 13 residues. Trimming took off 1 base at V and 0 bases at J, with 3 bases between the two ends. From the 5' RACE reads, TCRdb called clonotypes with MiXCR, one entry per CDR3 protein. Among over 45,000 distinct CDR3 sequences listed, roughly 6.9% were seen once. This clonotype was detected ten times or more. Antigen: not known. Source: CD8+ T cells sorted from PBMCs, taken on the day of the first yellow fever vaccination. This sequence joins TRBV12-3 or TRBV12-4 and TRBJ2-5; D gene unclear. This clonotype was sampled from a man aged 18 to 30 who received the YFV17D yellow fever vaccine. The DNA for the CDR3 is TGTGCCAGCAGTTTAGAGAACCAAGAGACCCAGTACTTC. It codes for CASSLENQETQYF.